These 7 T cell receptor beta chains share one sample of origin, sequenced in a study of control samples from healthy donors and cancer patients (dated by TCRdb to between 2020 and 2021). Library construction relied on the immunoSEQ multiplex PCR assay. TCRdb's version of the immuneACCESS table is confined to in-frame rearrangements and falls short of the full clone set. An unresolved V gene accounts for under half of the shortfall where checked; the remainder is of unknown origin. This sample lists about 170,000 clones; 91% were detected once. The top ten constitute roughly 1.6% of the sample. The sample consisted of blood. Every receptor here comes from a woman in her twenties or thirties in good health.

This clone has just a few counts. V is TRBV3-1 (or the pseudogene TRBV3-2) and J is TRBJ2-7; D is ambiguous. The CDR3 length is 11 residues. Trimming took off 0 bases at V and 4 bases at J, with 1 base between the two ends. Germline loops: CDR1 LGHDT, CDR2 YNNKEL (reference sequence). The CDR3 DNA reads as TGTGCCAGCAGCCAAGATTACGAGCAGTACTTC. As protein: CASSQDYEQYF.

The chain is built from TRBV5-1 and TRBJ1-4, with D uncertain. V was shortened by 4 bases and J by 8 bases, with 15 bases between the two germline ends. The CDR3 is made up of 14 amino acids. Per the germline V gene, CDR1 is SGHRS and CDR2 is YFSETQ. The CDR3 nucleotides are TGCGCCAGCAGCGCGACGGGTCGGAGGGAAAAACTGTTTTTT. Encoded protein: CASSATGRREKLFF. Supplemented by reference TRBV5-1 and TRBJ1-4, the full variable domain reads KAGVTQTPRYLIKTRGQQVTLSCSPISGHRSVSWYQQTPGQGLQFLFEYFSETQRNKGNFPGRFSGRQFSNSRSEMNVSTLELGDSALYLCASSATGRREKLFFGSGTQLSVL.

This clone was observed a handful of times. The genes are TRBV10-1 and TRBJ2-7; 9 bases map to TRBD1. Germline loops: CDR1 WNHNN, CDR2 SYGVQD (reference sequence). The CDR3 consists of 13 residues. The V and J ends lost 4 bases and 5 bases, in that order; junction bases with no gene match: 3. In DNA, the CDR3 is TGCGCCAGCAGTGGGGACAGGGTCAACGAGCAGTACTTC. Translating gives CASSGDRVNEQYF.

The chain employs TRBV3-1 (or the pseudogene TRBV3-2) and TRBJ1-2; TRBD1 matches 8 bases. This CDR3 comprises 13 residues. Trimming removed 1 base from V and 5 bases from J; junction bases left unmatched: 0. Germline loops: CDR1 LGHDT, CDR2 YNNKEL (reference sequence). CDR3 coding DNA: TGTGCCAGCAGCCAAGGGACAGGGTATGGCTACACCTTC. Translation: CASSQGTGYGYTF.

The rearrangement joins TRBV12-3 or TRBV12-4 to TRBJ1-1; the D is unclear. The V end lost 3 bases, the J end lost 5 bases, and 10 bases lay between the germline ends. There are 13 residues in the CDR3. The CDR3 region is CASSFGEETEAFF. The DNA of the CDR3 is TGTGCCAGCAGTTTCGGGGAAGAGACTGAAGCTTTCTTT.

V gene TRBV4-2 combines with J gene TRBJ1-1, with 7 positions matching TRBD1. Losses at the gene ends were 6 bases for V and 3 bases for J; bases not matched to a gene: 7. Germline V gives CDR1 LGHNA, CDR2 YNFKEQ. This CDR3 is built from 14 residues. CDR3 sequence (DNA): TGTGCCAGCAGAGACTTAACAGGGGACACTGAAGCTTTCTTT. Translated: CASRDLTGDTEAFF.

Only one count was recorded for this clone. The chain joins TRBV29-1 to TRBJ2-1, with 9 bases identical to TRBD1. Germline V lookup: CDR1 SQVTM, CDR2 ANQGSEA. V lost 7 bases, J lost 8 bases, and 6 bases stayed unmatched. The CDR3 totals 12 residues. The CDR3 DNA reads TGCAGCGGTGACAGGGGGGCTGATGAGCAGTTCTTC. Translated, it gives CSGDRGADEQFF.